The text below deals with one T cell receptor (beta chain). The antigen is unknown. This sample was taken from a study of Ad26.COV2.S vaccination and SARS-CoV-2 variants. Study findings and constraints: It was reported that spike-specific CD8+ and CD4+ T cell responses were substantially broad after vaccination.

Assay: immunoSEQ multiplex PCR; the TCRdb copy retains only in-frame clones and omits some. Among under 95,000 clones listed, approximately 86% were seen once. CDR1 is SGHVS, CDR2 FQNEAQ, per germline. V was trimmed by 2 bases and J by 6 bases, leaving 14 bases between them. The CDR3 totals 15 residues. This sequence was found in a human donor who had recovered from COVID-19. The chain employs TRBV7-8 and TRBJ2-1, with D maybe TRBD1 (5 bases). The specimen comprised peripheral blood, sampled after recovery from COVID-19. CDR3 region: CASSLILGQGNEQFF. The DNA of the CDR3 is TGTGCCAGCAGCTTAATCCTTGGGCAGGGCAATGAGCAGTTCTTC. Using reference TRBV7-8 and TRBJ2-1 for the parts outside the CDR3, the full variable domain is GAGVSQSPRYKVAKRGQDVALRCDPISGHVSLFWYQQALGQGPEFLTYFQNEAQLDKSGLPSDRFFAERPEGSVSTLKIQRTQQEDSAVYLCASSLILGQGNEQFFGPGTRLTVL.